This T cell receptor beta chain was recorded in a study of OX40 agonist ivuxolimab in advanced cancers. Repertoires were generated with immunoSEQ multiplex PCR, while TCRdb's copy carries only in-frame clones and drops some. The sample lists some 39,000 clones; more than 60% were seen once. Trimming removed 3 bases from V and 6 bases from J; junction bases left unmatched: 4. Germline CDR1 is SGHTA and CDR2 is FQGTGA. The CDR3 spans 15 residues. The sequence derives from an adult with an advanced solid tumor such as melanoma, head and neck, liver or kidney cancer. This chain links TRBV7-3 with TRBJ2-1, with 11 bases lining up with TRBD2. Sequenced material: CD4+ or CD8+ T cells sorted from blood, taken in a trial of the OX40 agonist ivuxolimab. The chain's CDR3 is CASSFTSGGTNEQFF. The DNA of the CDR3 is TGTGCCAGCAGCTTTACTAGCGGGGGAACCAATGAGCAGTTCTTC.